One sample yielded the 26 T cell receptor beta chains listed below, sequenced in a study of T cell responses to AZD1222 COVID-19 vaccine. Generated by immunoSEQ multiplex PCR, the TCRdb table keeps only in-frame clones and is missing some. The table shows around 78,000 clones, with 85% to 90% occurring only once. This sample comprised peripheral blood, obtained 28 days after the second AZD1222 dose. The receptors originated from an adult who received the AZD1222 COVID-19 vaccine.

This clone showed up just a few times. The chain uses TRBV7-3 and TRBJ1-2; 8 nucleotides align to TRBD1. V dropped 4 bases and J dropped 5; count of bases not matched to a gene: 6. Germline lookup yields CDR1 SGHTA and CDR2 FQGTGA. The CDR3 length is 14 residues. The CDR3 sequence is CASSSQGAGYGYTF. The CDR3 region has the DNA TGTGCCAGCAGCTCGCAGGGGGCTGGGTATGGCTACACCTTC.

This chain uses TRBV10-2 with TRBJ2-7; D is possibly TRBD1 or TRBD2 (6 bases each). From germline, CDR1 is WSHSY and CDR2 SAAADI. The CDR3 runs to 17 residues. Trimming cost V 2 bases and J 5 bases, with 22 bases left between them. In nucleotides, the CDR3 is TGCGCCAGCAGTGAGGGGTTGGGGGGCCCTGTCCCACACGAGCAGTACTTC. Protein product: CASSEGLGGPVPHEQYF.

V and J are TRBV19 and TRBJ1-5; D possibly corresponds to TRBD1 (5 bases). V lost 1 base and J lost 0, with 10 bases in between. CDR3 size: 16 residues. The germline V gene encodes CDR1 LNHDA and CDR2 SQIVND (reference sequence). The CDR3 reads CASSIGRDNSNQPQHF. CDR3 bases: TGTGCCAGTAGTATAGGCAGGGATAATAGCAATCAGCCCCAGCATTTT.

The genes are TRBV29-1 and TRBJ1-5, with 8 bases matching TRBD1. The CDR3 spans 14 residues. Per the germline V gene, CDR1 is SQVTM and CDR2 is ANQGSEA. With V trimmed by 3 bases and J by 5 bases, 6 bases remained unmatched. CDR3 sequence: CSVEPGGADQPQHF. The CDR3 DNA sequence: TGCAGCGTTGAGCCAGGGGGCGCGGATCAGCCCCAGCATTTT.

J is TRBJ2-7 and V is TRBV5-1, with D possibly being TRBD2 (5 bases). This CDR3 has 11 amino acids. The germline gives CDR1 SGHRS, CDR2 YFSETQ. V lost 6 bases to trimming and J lost 6 bases, with 10 bases between them. The DNA of the CDR3 is TGCGCCAGCACCGTACGGGGCGAGCAGTACTTC. Residues: CASTVRGEQYF.

The rearrangement joins TRBV6-2 or TRBV6-3 to TRBJ2-2; the D gene is possibly TRBD2 (6 bases). CDR1 is MNHEY, CDR2 SVGEGT, per germline. The V gene lost 4 bases and the J gene lost 4 bases, with 10 bases spanning the gap. This CDR3 is 14 amino acids long. CDR3 sequence: CASSSWGVTGELFF. CDR3 DNA: TGTGCCAGCAGTTCGTGGGGGGTCACCGGGGAGCTGTTTTTT.

The chain couples TRBV5-1 to TRBJ2-2; 9 positions match TRBD2. V lost 0 bases and J lost 2; bases outside the gene matches: 2. There are 16 residues in the CDR3. Germline CDR1 reads SGHRS; CDR2 reads YFSETQ. Here the CDR3 DNA reads TGCGCCAGCAGCTTGGTAGCGGGGGTAAACACCGGGGAGCTGTTTTTT. Its translation: CASSLVAGVNTGELFF. The full variable domain, completed using reference TRBV5-1 and TRBJ2-2, is KAGVTQTPRYLIKTRGQQVTLSCSPISGHRSVSWYQQTPGQGLQFLFEYFSETQRNKGNFPGRFSGRQFSNSRSEMNVSTLELGDSALYLCASSLVAGVNTGELFFGEGSRLTVL.

This clone was seen only once. J is TRBJ2-7 and V is TRBV30, with 7 positions matching TRBD2. The CDR3 sequence is 12 residues long. The junction had 2 bases not matched to a gene; V was cut back by 5 bases and J by 1 base. Germline CDR1 and CDR2: GTSNPN and SVGIG (reference sequence). The CDR3 region is CAWGGVSYEQYF. Here the CDR3 DNA reads TGTGCCTGGGGGGGGGTATCCTACGAGCAGTACTTC.

This rearrangement joins TRBV4-1 to TRBJ2-5; D ambiguous. The CDR3 has 13 residues. Germline lookup yields CDR1 MGHRA and CDR2 YSYEKL. Trimming removed 3 bases from V and 4 bases from J, with 9 bases in between. This CDR3 reads CASSQPGGETQYF. The CDR3 DNA reads TGCGCCAGCAGCCAGCCGGGTGGAGAGACCCAGTACTTC.

CDR3 bases: TGTGCCAGCTCACCCTACGACAGGGGCAATCAGCCCCAGCATTTT. Its translation is CASSPYDRGNQPQHF. The rearrangement uses TRBV18 and TRBJ1-5, with 7 bases identical to TRBD1. Losses at the gene ends were 3 bases for V and 2 bases for J; bases not matched to a gene: 4. In germline, CDR1 is KGHSH, CDR2 LQKENI. The CDR3 has 15 amino acids.

J is TRBJ2-7 and V is TRBV5-1, with 9 positions matching TRBD1. J gave up 2 bases and V 4 bases, and 7 bases lay outside the gene matches. Germline CDR1 and CDR2: SGHRS and YFSETQ. This CDR3 has 15 amino acids. This chain's CDR3 is CASSPGTGTTYEQYF. The CDR3 DNA reads TGCGCCAGCAGCCCCGGGACAGGGACCACCTACGAGCAGTACTTC.

The J gene is TRBJ1-6, the V gene TRBV5-1, with D possibly matching TRBD1 (6 bases). The CDR3 contains 17 residues. The germline V gene encodes CDR1 SGHRS and CDR2 YFSETQ. Trimming cost V 1 base and J 9 bases, with 20 bases left between them. As DNA, the CDR3 is TGCGCCAGCAGCTTGTATGTTAGGACAGTCGGATCTTCACCCCTCCACTTT. It encodes CASSLYVRTVGSSPLHF. The variable domain in full, completed from reference TRBV5-1 and TRBJ1-6, reads KAGVTQTPRYLIKTRGQQVTLSCSPISGHRSVSWYQQTPGQGLQFLFEYFSETQRNKGNFPGRFSGRQFSNSRSEMNVSTLELGDSALYLCASSLYVRTVGSSPLHFGNGTRLTVT.

The chain recombines TRBV6-6 with TRBJ1-6, with a possible D match to TRBD1 (5 bases). Germline V gene data show CDR1 as MNHNY and CDR2 as SVGAGI (reference sequence). Trimming shortened V by 5 bases and J by 4 bases, and 15 bases separated the two germline ends. The CDR3 is 16 amino acids. The CDR3 sequence: CASSNGQGRYNSPLHF. DNA for the CDR3: TGTGCCAGCAGTAACGGGCAGGGTCGGTATAATTCACCCCTCCACTTT.

The V call is TRBV7-9, the J call TRBJ2-1, with TRBD1 matching over 10 bases. The CDR3 spans 14 residues. The V and J ends lost 8 bases and 8 bases, in that order; junction bases with no gene match: 9. CDR1 SEHNR and CDR2 FQNEAQ come from the germline V gene (reference sequence). CDR3 nucleotides: TGTGCCAGCCGCATGCGGGACAGGGGCGATGAGCAGTTCTTC. Residues: CASRMRDRGDEQFF.

The gene calls are TRBV18 and TRBJ1-5; weak D call: TRBD1 (5 bases). Germline lookup yields CDR1 KGHSH and CDR2 LQKENI. V dropped 4 bases and J dropped 7 bases, with 17 bases sitting between them. The CDR3 has 15 amino acids. This CDR3 is CASSLGDPTGQPQHF. In DNA, the CDR3 is TGTGCCAGCTCACTAGGGGACCCAACCGGCCAGCCCCAGCATTTT.

V usage is TRBV3-1 (or the pseudogene TRBV3-2) and J usage is TRBJ1-2, with 8 bases fitting TRBD1. In germline, CDR1 is LGHDT, CDR2 YNNKEL (reference sequence). The trim removed 4 bases at V and 7 bases at J, leaving 2 bases unmatched. The CDR3 length is 12 residues. The CDR3 reads CASSPGTGGYTF. CDR3 nucleotides: TGTGCCAGCAGCCCTGGGACAGGTGGCTACACCTTC.

V usage is TRBV19 and J usage is TRBJ2-7; D might be TRBD1 (5 bases). This CDR3 spans 14 amino acids. Germline CDR1 and CDR2: LNHDA and SQIVND (reference sequence). V was shortened by 4 bases and J by 2 bases, with 12 bases between the two germline ends. CDR3 in DNA: TGTGCCAGTAGTACAGGACAACTCACCTACGAGCAGTACTTC. Residues: CASSTGQLTYEQYF. The entire variable domain, with the rest obtained from reference TRBV19 and TRBJ2-7, is as follows: DGGITQSPKYLFRKEGQNVTLSCEQNLNHDAMYWYRQDPGQGLRLIYYSQIVNDFQKGDIAEGYSVSREKKESFPLTVTSAQKNPTAFYLCASSTGQLTYEQYFGPGTRLTVT.

The chain uses TRBV28 and TRBJ1-6; TRBD1 matches at 7 bases. Trimming cost V 4 bases and J 14 bases; bases outside gene matches: 11. Germline CDR1 is MDHEN and CDR2 is SYDVKM. The CDR3 is made up of 14 amino acids. The CDR3 loop reads CASSSGQILPSLHF. CDR3 coding DNA: TGTGCCAGCAGTTCGGGACAGATCCTCCCATCCCTCCACTTT. Full variable domain (missing parts from reference TRBV28 and TRBJ1-6): DVKVTQSSRYLVKRTGEKVFLECVQDMDHENMFWYRQDPGLGLRLIYFSYDVKMKEKGDIPEGYSVSREKKERFSLILESASTNQTSMYLCASSSGQILPSLHFGNGTRLTVT.

The CDR3 protein is CATSTGGGNEAFF. DNA for the CDR3: TGTGCCACCAGTACAGGGGGCGGTAATGAAGCTTTCTTT. This sequence joins TRBV24-1 and TRBJ1-1, with 9 bases matching TRBD1. J gave up 7 bases and V 6 bases, and 5 bases lay outside the gene matches. Germline V CDR1 and CDR2: KGHDR, SFDVKD. The CDR3 length is 13 residues.

The V gene is TRBV5-4, the J gene TRBJ2-7; 9 positions match TRBD1. This CDR3 is built from 16 residues. Germline assignment: CDR1 SGHNT and CDR2 YYREEE (reference sequence). The V gene end was trimmed by 4 bases and the J gene end by 2 bases; junction bases not matched to a gene: 10. This CDR3 reads CASSRPDRGRTYEQYF. The CDR3 DNA sequence: TGTGCCAGCAGCCGCCCGGACAGGGGAAGAACCTACGAGCAGTACTTC.

The chain uses TRBV24-1 and TRBJ1-2; 8 bases match TRBD1. The CDR3 is 14 residues long. J was trimmed by 2 bases and V by 6 bases; bases with no gene match: 4. Germline assignment: CDR1 KGHDR and CDR2 SFDVKD. The CDR3 coding sequence is TGTGCCACCAGTCCGGGACAGGCCAACTATGGCTACACCTTC. Translated, it gives CATSPGQANYGYTF.

This clone has a single count. The J gene is TRBJ1-1, the V gene TRBV12-3 or TRBV12-4; D not resolved. V lost 3 bases to trimming and J lost 5 bases, with 4 bases between them. The CDR3 is made up of 11 amino acids. CDR3 bases: TGTGCCAGCAGTTTCCGGACTGAAGCTTTCTTT. Amino acid sequence: CASSFRTEAFF.

This sequence joins TRBV9 and TRBJ1-1; maybe TRBD1 (6 bases). CDR3 length equals 15 residues. The germline V and J ends were trimmed by 3 bases and 2 bases, with 14 bases remaining between them. Germline V gene sequence: CDR1 SGDLS, CDR2 YYNGEE. The DNA of the CDR3 is TGTGCCAGCAGCGGTGGGGGCTCGATTAACACTGAAGCTTTCTTT. It yields the protein CASSGGGSINTEAFF.

The V gene is TRBV12-5, the J gene TRBJ1-5; D may be TRBD1 (5 bases). The CDR3 length is 12 residues. Germline V lookup: CDR1 LGHNT, CDR2 FRNRAP. V was pared by 1 base and J by 9 bases, with 7 bases between. The CDR3 here is CASGLAGRPQHF. CDR3 bases: TGTGCTAGTGGTTTGGCAGGGCGGCCCCAGCATTTT.

Only a few counts were recorded for this clone. This rearrangement joins TRBV6-2 or TRBV6-3 to TRBJ1-5, with 7 nucleotides matching TRBD1. Per germline, CDR1 MNHEY and CDR2 SVGEGT. Unmatched junction bases numbered 5, after V lost 6 bases and J lost 3 bases. This CDR3 has 14 amino acids. This CDR3 reads CASSETGVNQPQHF. CDR3 sequence (DNA): TGTGCCAGCAGCGAAACAGGGGTCAATCAGCCCCAGCATTTT.

The chain uses TRBV6-6 and TRBJ2-3, with TRBD2 identical over 7 bases. Germline CDR1 is MNHNY and CDR2 is SVGAGI (reference sequence). V lost 0 bases and J lost 3; bases outside the gene matches: 3. This CDR3 contains 15 residues. The CDR3 DNA sequence: TGTGCCAGCAGTTACTCCCGGACTAGTACAGATACGCAGTATTTT. It codes for CASSYSRTSTDTQYF.